The 27 T cell receptor beta chains below all came from one sample that was sequenced in a study of untreated major depressive disorder. Profiling relied on immunoSEQ multiplex PCR, and the TCRdb table lists in-frame clones only, not all of them. Among 21,000 or so clones listed, about 89% were seen once. Sequencing was done on a sample of CD4+ T cells from PBMCs. The receptors shown here come from a woman aged 30 to 39 in good health.

This chain uses TRBV7-8 with TRBJ2-7, with D possibly being TRBD1 or TRBD2 (5 bases each). This CDR3 is 13 amino acids long. Deletions cut 5 bases from V and 6 bases from J, with 14 bases between. Germline V CDR1 and CDR2: SGHVS, FQNEAQ. As DNA, the CDR3 is TGTGCCAGCAGCCCCATCTCGGGGACCGAGCAGTACTTC. Translating gives CASSPISGTEQYF.

The CDR3 loop is CASSSRHASTDTQYF. The CDR3 DNA reads as TGTGCCAGCAGTTCCAGGCACGCTAGCACAGATACGCAGTATTTT. This chain links TRBV6-6 with TRBJ2-3, with D uncertain. The CDR3 has 15 residues. V gave up 4 bases and J gave up 0 bases, with 11 bases separating them. Germline loops: CDR1 MNHNY, CDR2 SVGAGI (reference sequence).

V usage is TRBV19 and J usage is TRBJ2-3, with D perhaps matching TRBD2 (6 bases). With 5 bases removed from V and 2 bases from J, the gap between germline ends came to 11 bases. Germline V gives CDR1 LNHDA, CDR2 SQIVND (reference sequence). This CDR3 has 14 residues. The CDR3 DNA reads as TGTGCCAGTAGTCAGGGACTTCCCACAGATACGCAGTATTTT. Translated, it gives CASSQGLPTDTQYF. Using reference TRBV19 and TRBJ2-3 for the parts outside the CDR3, the full variable domain is DGGITQSPKYLFRKEGQNVTLSCEQNLNHDAMYWYRQDPGQGLRLIYYSQIVNDFQKGDIAEGYSVSREKKESFPLTVTSAQKNPTAFYLCASSQGLPTDTQYFGPGTRLTVL.

This clone was counted a single time. The genes are TRBV27 and TRBJ2-3, with 9 bases lining up with TRBD2. The CDR3 length is 12 residues. Trimming cost V 4 bases and J 14 bases; bases outside gene matches: 7. In germline, CDR1 is MNHEY, CDR2 SMNVEV (reference sequence). The CDR3: CASSSIAGAWYF. In nucleotides, the CDR3 is TGTGCCAGCAGTTCGATAGCGGGGGCATGGTATTTT.

In DNA, the CDR3 is TGTGCCAGCATGACCGACTCTGGGGCCAACGTCCTGACTTTC. This codes for CASMTDSGANVLTF. The chain carries TRBV25-1 and TRBJ2-6; D is ambiguous. The CDR3 totals 14 residues. The germline gives CDR1 MGHDK, CDR2 SYGVNS. V was shortened by 7 bases and J by 0 bases, with 7 bases between the two germline ends.

The J gene is TRBJ2-7, the V gene TRBV5-1; D gene uncertain. V shed 0 bases and J shed 4 bases, with 11 bases lying between them. This CDR3 has 14 residues. Germline V gene lookup returns CDR1 SGHRS and CDR2 YFSETQ. CDR3 region: CASSLGTAPYEQYF. CDR3 in DNA: TGCGCCAGCAGCTTGGGGACGGCCCCTTACGAGCAGTACTTC.

The rearrangement uses TRBV19 and TRBJ2-2, with D maybe TRBD1 (6 bases). This CDR3 is built from 15 residues. Germline V gene lookup returns CDR1 LNHDA and CDR2 SQIVND (reference sequence). Deletions cut 1 base from V and 3 bases from J, with 9 bases between. The CDR3 DNA reads TGTGCCAGTAGTATAGGCGGACAGTACACCGGGGAGCTGTTTTTT. It is translated as CASSIGGQYTGELFF.

In its sample, this clone is large. CDR3 sequence reads: CASSPGTTNEQYF. The CDR3 nucleotides read TGTGCCAGCAGCCCCGGGACTACCAACGAGCAGTACTTC. The chain recombines TRBV7-2 with TRBJ2-7; 7 bases match TRBD2. The CDR3 runs to 13 residues. V gave up 5 bases and J gave up 5 bases; unmatched junction bases: 6. Per the germline V gene, CDR1 is SGHTA and CDR2 is FQGNSA.

This clone was seen a handful of times. The chain links TRBV11-3 to TRBJ2-3, with TRBD2 identical over 13 bases. Trimming removed 3 bases from V and 4 bases from J; junction bases left unmatched: 4. CDR1 and CDR2 (germline): SGHNT, YENEEA. The CDR3 extends over 16 amino acids. The CDR3 here is CASSFGTSGVADTQYF. CDR3 bases: TGTGCCAGCAGCTTTGGGACTAGCGGGGTAGCAGATACGCAGTATTTT. The full variable domain, with the rest looked up from reference TRBV11-3 and TRBJ2-3, is EAGVVQSPRYKIIEKKQPVAFWCNPISGHNTLYWYLQNLGQGPELLIRYENEEAVDDSQLPKDRFSAERLKGVDSTLKIQPAELGDSAVYLCASSFGTSGVADTQYFGPGTRLTVL.

The chain employs TRBV28 and TRBJ2-3, with TRBD2 matching 10 bases. The V gene end was trimmed by 5 bases and the J gene end by 9 bases; junction bases not matched to a gene: 5. The V gene's germline CDR1 is MDHEN and CDR2 SYDVKM. The CDR3 loop spans 13 amino acids. The CDR3 region has the DNA TGTGCCAGCAGTGATAGCGGGGGGATAACGCAGTATTTT. Amino acids: CASSDSGGITQYF.

The V call is TRBV7-9, the J call TRBJ1-2; no reliable D call. CDR3 length equals 12 residues. Trimming removed 5 bases at V and 7 bases at J, with 11 bases between. CDR1 SEHNR and CDR2 FQNEAQ come from the germline V gene (reference sequence). In DNA, the CDR3 is TGTGCCAGCAGCCCCGATTTTGGTGGCTACACCTTC. Protein: CASSPDFGGYTF.

V and J are TRBV5-1 and TRBJ2-3; 10 positions agree with TRBD2. V dropped 3 bases and J dropped 3; count of bases not matched to a gene: 4. Germline V gives CDR1 SGHRS, CDR2 YFSETQ. CDR3 length equals 15 residues. The CDR3, as DNA: TGCGCCAGCAGCTCTAGCGGGGGTGGTACAGATACGCAGTATTTT. This encodes CASSSSGGGTDTQYF.

The V and J genes are TRBV4-2 and TRBJ2-3; D possibly corresponds to TRBD2 (6 bases). Germline values: CDR1 LGHNA, CDR2 YNFKEQ. The CDR3 extends over 15 amino acids. V gave up 1 base and J gave up 8 bases, with 16 bases separating them. The CDR3 region is CASSQGDFSPGTQYF. The CDR3, as DNA: TGTGCCAGCAGCCAAGGGGACTTTTCCCCGGGTACGCAGTATTTT.

The gene calls are TRBV30 and TRBJ1-4, with 7 bases lining up with TRBD1. With V trimmed by 1 base and J by 0 bases, 2 bases remained unmatched. The CDR3 has 15 amino acids. CDR1 GTSNPN and CDR2 SVGIG come from the germline V gene (reference sequence). The CDR3 bases are TGTGCCTGGAGTGACGGGACAGCAACTAATGAAAAACTGTTTTTT. This translates into CAWSDGTATNEKLFF.

This chain's CDR3 is CASRYDDTNTEAFF. DNA of the CDR3: TGTGCCAGCAGATACGATGACACGAACACTGAAGCTTTCTTT. The J gene is TRBJ1-1, the V gene TRBV5-4, with D unresolved. The CDR3 spans 14 residues. V lost 5 bases and J lost 1, with 12 bases in between. Germline CDR1 and CDR2: SGHNT and YYREEE (reference sequence).

The rearrangement joins TRBV27 to TRBJ1-2; possibly TRBD1 for D (6 bases). V lost 5 bases and J 4 bases, leaving 11 bases between the germline ends. The germline V gene has CDR1 MNHEY and CDR2 SMNVEV (reference sequence). This CDR3 region has 13 residues. In DNA, the CDR3 is TGTGCCAGCAGTGGGCAGGGGATCTATGGCTACACCTTC. Its translation is CASSGQGIYGYTF.

Only a few counts were recorded for this clone. The chain couples TRBV10-3 to TRBJ1-5, with D hard to call. V was cut by 5 bases and J by 3 bases, with 5 bases left in between. The V gene's germline CDR1 is ENHRY and CDR2 SYGVKD. The CDR3 contains 12 residues. The CDR3 protein is CAISSTNQPQHF. The CDR3 DNA follows: TGTGCCATCAGTTCGACCAATCAGCCCCAGCATTTT.

V usage is TRBV29-1 and J usage is TRBJ1-1, with TRBD1 as a possible D gene (6 bases). The CDR3 totals 12 residues. The germline V and J ends were trimmed by 4 bases and 7 bases, with 13 bases remaining between them. Germline V lookup: CDR1 SQVTM, CDR2 ANQGSEA. The DNA of the CDR3 is TGCAGCGTTGTATACAGGGAGGATGAAGCTTTCTTT. Translated: CSVVYREDEAFF.

This chain connects TRBV7-2 to TRBJ1-2; D is perhaps TRBD1 (6 bases). The length of the CDR3 is 13 residues. Trimming removed 5 bases from V and 6 bases from J, with 13 bases in between. CDR1 is SGHTA and CDR2 is FQGNSA in the germline V gene. Here the CDR3 DNA reads TGTGCCAGCAGCCCCCGGCGGGGGCATGGCTACACCTTC. Encoded protein: CASSPRRGHGYTF.

CDR3 region: CASSSGGPTTGELFF. Written as DNA, the CDR3 is TGTGCCAGCAGCTCGGGGGGGCCAACCACCGGGGAGCTGTTTTTT. V gene TRBV7-3 combines with J gene TRBJ2-2, with 8 bases lining up with TRBD2. The CDR3 has 15 amino acids. The germline V gene encodes CDR1 SGHTA and CDR2 FQGTGA. With 4 bases clipped from V and 4 bases from J, the junction kept 5 bases outside the gene matches.

The CDR3, as DNA: TGCGCCAGCAGCCAGGCCGGGACAGGAACTCTAATCTATGGCTACACCTTC. The encoded protein is CASSQAGTGTLIYGYTF. The gene calls are TRBV4-1 and TRBJ1-2; 8 bases line up with TRBD1. This CDR3 is 17 amino acids long. The V gene end was trimmed by 3 bases and the J gene end by 4 bases; junction bases not matched to a gene: 13. CDR1 is MGHRA and CDR2 is YSYEKL in the germline V gene.

This clone was seen a single time. The chain has TRBV5-1 and TRBJ2-7; D uncertain. Trimming took off 5 bases at V and 3 bases at J, with 12 bases between the two ends. The CDR3 spans 13 residues. Germline V gene data show CDR1 as SGHRS and CDR2 as YFSETQ. CDR3 residues: CASSPDTIYEQYF. Here the CDR3 DNA reads TGCGCCAGCAGTCCTGACACAATCTACGAGCAGTACTTC.

The J gene is TRBJ2-7, the V gene TRBV7-8, with D perhaps matching TRBD1 (5 bases). CDR1 and CDR2 (germline): SGHVS, FQNEAQ. V lost 3 bases and J 0 bases, leaving 12 bases between the germline ends. CDR3 length equals 15 residues. In DNA, the CDR3 is TGTGCCAGCAGCTTTGGGGCCCATTCCTCCTACGAGCAGTACTTC. Protein product: CASSFGAHSSYEQYF.

The chain links TRBV28 to TRBJ1-5; possibly TRBD1 for D (5 bases). This CDR3 has 13 amino acids. V lost 8 bases to trimming and J lost 3 bases, with 11 bases between them. From germline, CDR1 is MDHEN and CDR2 SYDVKM. CDR3 nucleotide sequence: TGTGCCAGCTACGACAGTAACAATCAGCCCCAGCATTTT. Its protein product is CASYDSNNQPQHF. Supplemented by reference TRBV28 and TRBJ1-5, the full variable domain reads DVKVTQSSRYLVKRTGEKVFLECVQDMDHENMFWYRQDPGLGLRLIYFSYDVKMKEKGDIPEGYSVSREKKERFSLILESASTNQTSMYLCASYDSNNQPQHFGDGTRLSIL.

The chain joins TRBV5-6 to TRBJ2-7; tentative D call: TRBD2 (7 bases). V lost 0 bases and J lost 6, with 13 bases in between. CDR3 size: 14 residues. The germline V gene has CDR1 SGHDT and CDR2 YYEEEE. In DNA form, the CDR3 reads TGTGCCAGCAGCTTGGGGCAGGGGAGGGGCGAGCAGTACTTC. Translated, it gives CASSLGQGRGEQYF.

This clone was found a few times. CDR3: CASSLLDREDSPLHF. The DNA for the CDR3 is TGCGCCAGCAGCCTTCTGGACAGGGAGGATTCACCCCTCCACTTT. The rearrangement joins TRBV4-3 to TRBJ1-6; 8 nucleotides agree with TRBD1. Trimming at V came to 4 bases and at J to 8 bases, leaving 7 bases not matched to a gene. Germline CDR1 and CDR2: LGHNA and YSLEER. CDR3 size: 15 residues.

The rearrangement links TRBV7-8 to TRBJ2-7; D is possibly TRBD1 (6 bases). This CDR3 has 14 amino acids. Germline V gene lookup returns CDR1 SGHVS and CDR2 FQNEAQ. V gave up 0 bases and J gave up 2 bases, with 8 bases separating them. The CDR3 nucleotides are TGTGCCAGCAGCTTAGCAGGACAGACCTACGAGCAGTACTTC. Amino acids: CASSLAGQTYEQYF.